What follows are 5 T cell receptor beta chains derived from one specimen sequenced in a study of cytomegalovirus exposure and HLA in healthy donors. PCR amplification relied on 60 Vbeta primers (plus 13 Jbeta primers). Sequencing used immunoSEQ multiplex PCR; TCRdb keeps in-frame clones, though not all of them. The table includes 75,000 to 80,000 clones, about three quarters detected once. Sequenced input: PBMCs. These receptors were collected from a male donor in good health and CMV-seropositive.

The chain recombines TRBV4-3 with TRBJ2-7; 8 nucleotides agree with TRBD1. The CDR3 runs 15 residues. Germline CDR1 LGHNA, CDR2 YSLEER. Trimming removed 2 bases from V and 4 bases from J; junction bases left unmatched: 7. The CDR3 coding sequence is TGCGCCAGCAGCCAACTACAGGGGGTCGGGTACGAGCAGTACTTC. This gives the protein CASSQLQGVGYEQYF.

The V and J genes are TRBV14 and TRBJ2-6, with D tentatively TRBD1 (6 bases). The CDR3 is made up of 16 amino acids. Trimming shortened V by 4 bases and J by 2 bases, and 12 bases separated the two germline ends. The germline V gene has CDR1 SGHDN and CDR2 FVKESK. Here the CDR3 reads CASSLGTRPGANVLTF. The CDR3 DNA is TGTGCCAGCAGCCTGGGGACACGACCTGGGGCCAACGTCCTGACTTTC.

This clone was seen a few times. The gene calls are TRBV7-2 and TRBJ1-1; 8 nucleotides match TRBD1. Germline V gene sequence: CDR1 SGHTA, CDR2 FQGNSA. V dropped 4 bases and J dropped 5; count of bases not matched to a gene: 6. The CDR3 is made up of 14 amino acids. The DNA of the CDR3 is TGTGCCAGCAGCTCACAGGGGGTGACAACTGAAGCTTTCTTT. Translating it yields CASSSQGVTTEAFF.

CDR3 DNA sequence: TGTGCCAGCAGTTTAAAGGGGCAGCACCACTTCACTGAAGCTTTCTTT. Amino acids: CASSLKGQHHFTEAFF. V and J are TRBV28 and TRBJ1-1, with D possibly matching TRBD1 (5 bases). Per the germline V gene, CDR1 is MDHEN and CDR2 is SYDVKM. Trimming shortened V by 2 bases and J by 4 bases, and 17 bases separated the two germline ends. The CDR3 runs to 16 residues.

This clone was seen a few times. The CDR3 DNA reads TGTGCCAGCTTGCTGGCTGGGGCCGCGGTCGGGGAGCTGTTTTTT. Encoded protein: CASLLAGAAVGELFF. J is TRBJ2-2 and V is TRBV7-2; maybe TRBD1 (5 bases). Germline values: CDR1 SGHTA, CDR2 FQGNSA. The CDR3 covers 15 residues. The ends were cut back, 8 bases at V and 7 bases at J, with 20 bases in the middle.